Each of the 18 T cell receptor beta chains below was sequenced from the same sample in a study of radiotherapy plus CTLA-4 blockade in lung cancer. Produced via immunoSEQ multiplex PCR; TCRdb's table is partial and in-frame only. Seen here are tens of thousands of clones, over 60% observed once, and the top ten hold approximately 2.4%. Source: peripheral blood, taken from a patient treated with radiotherapy plus ipilimumab. Receptors were obtained from a human donor with non-small cell lung cancer whose response to radiotherapy plus ipilimumab could not be evaluated.

The gene calls are TRBV7-2 and TRBJ2-1; 9 nucleotides agree with TRBD2. The germline V gene has CDR1 SGHTA and CDR2 FQGNSA. With 8 bases clipped from V and 1 base from J, the junction kept 9 bases outside the gene matches. CDR3 length equals 16 residues. The CDR3 reads CASQMGAGGSYNEQFF. CDR3 coding DNA: TGTGCCAGCCAGATGGGGGCGGGAGGGTCCTACAATGAGCAGTTCTTC. Full variable domain (rest looked up from reference TRBV7-2 and TRBJ2-1): GAGVSQSPSNKVTEKGKDVELRCDPISGHTALYWYRQSLGQGLEFLIYFQGNSAPDKSGLPSDRFSAERTGGSVSTLTIQRTQQEDSAVYLCASQMGAGGSYNEQFFGPGTRLTVL.

V gene TRBV19 combines with J gene TRBJ1-4; 10 bases are shared with TRBD1. CDR3 size: 13 residues. V lost 4 bases, J lost 13 bases, and 6 bases stayed unmatched. The germline V gene has CDR1 LNHDA and CDR2 SQIVND (reference sequence). The DNA of the CDR3 is TGTGCCAGTAGTAGGGACAGGGGAAAGGGACTGTTTTTT. Its translation: CASSRDRGKGLFF.

The J gene is TRBJ1-1, the V gene TRBV7-3, with D unresolved. The length of the CDR3 is 13 residues. Germline V lookup: CDR1 SGHTA, CDR2 FQGTGA. V lost 4 bases and J 2 bases, leaving 8 bases between the germline ends. CDR3 protein: CASSSLGNTEAFF. The CDR3 coding sequence is TGTGCCAGCAGCTCCCTAGGAAACACTGAAGCTTTCTTT.

The chain carries TRBV7-9 and TRBJ1-4; TRBD1 is a possible D gene (5 bases). The CDR3 covers 13 residues. Germline V gene sequence: CDR1 SEHNR, CDR2 FQNEAQ (reference sequence). V lost 5 bases and J lost 5, with 9 bases in between. In nucleotides, the CDR3 is TGTGCCAGCAGCGACAGCACAAATGAAAAACTGTTTTTT. It encodes CASSDSTNEKLFF.

This clone has only one observation. This same CDR3 is encoded by further DNA sequences in the sample. The rearrangement joins TRBV4-1 to TRBJ1-1; D is possibly TRBD1 (5 bases). CDR1 and CDR2 from the germline V gene are MGHRA and YSYEKL. The CDR3 has 14 residues. V lost 4 bases, J lost 0 bases, and 9 bases lay in between. CDR3 coding DNA: TGCGCCAGCAGCCTGCAGGGCATGAACACTGAAGCTTTCTTT. It specifies CASSLQGMNTEAFF.

The chain links TRBV28 to TRBJ1-4; D is unresolved. Trimming removed 6 bases from V and 8 bases from J, with 16 bases in between. This CDR3 comprises 14 residues. Germline-derived CDR1 and CDR2 are MDHEN and SYDVKM. CDR3 in amino acids: CASSLDSANEKLFF. The CDR3 coding sequence is TGTGCCAGCAGCCTTGACTCGGCGAACGAAAAACTGTTTTTT.

The rearrangement uses TRBV27 and TRBJ2-1, with 8 bases matching TRBD2. Unmatched junction bases numbered 11, after V lost 5 bases and J lost 8 bases. Germline lookup yields CDR1 MNHEY and CDR2 SMNVEV (reference sequence). The CDR3 runs to 15 residues. The CDR3 loop reads CASSPPGLVIDEQFF. CDR3 DNA: TGTGCCAGCAGTCCACCGGGACTAGTTATTGATGAGCAGTTCTTC.

The chain uses TRBV27 and TRBJ1-4; D is possibly TRBD1 (5 bases). CDR1 MNHEY and CDR2 SMNVEV come from the germline V gene (reference sequence). Trimming took off 9 bases at V and 8 bases at J, with 16 bases between the two ends. The CDR3 has 13 amino acids. Here the CDR3 reads CASTGWGDEKLFF. CDR3 nucleotide sequence: TGTGCCAGTACAGGTTGGGGGGACGAAAAACTGTTTTTT.

The chain couples TRBV27 to TRBJ1-2, with no clear D. Germline values: CDR1 MNHEY, CDR2 SMNVEV (reference sequence). CDR3 size: 13 residues. The V end lost 1 base, the J end lost 2 bases, and 5 bases lay between the germline ends. CDR3 in DNA: TGTGCCAGCAGTTTATATCAAAACTATGGCTACACCTTC. It specifies CASSLYQNYGYTF.

The chain joins TRBV7-2 to TRBJ2-1; weak D call: TRBD1 (6 bases). CDR3 length: 9 residues. Deletions cut 8 bases from V and 12 bases from J, with 8 bases between. CDR1 SGHTA and CDR2 FQGNSA come from the germline V gene. The CDR3: CASEGGQFF. Here the CDR3 DNA reads TGTGCCAGCGAAGGGGGGCAGTTCTTC.

The chain is built from TRBV28 and TRBJ1-2; D not certain. Trimming took off 6 bases at V and 5 bases at J, with 10 bases between the two ends. Germline CDR1 is MDHEN and CDR2 is SYDVKM. The CDR3 sequence is 12 residues long. This chain's CDR3 is CASRQALYGYTF. Written as DNA, the CDR3 is TGTGCCAGCAGGCAGGCCCTTTATGGCTACACCTTC.

This chain connects TRBV7-2 to TRBJ1-5; D unclear. This CDR3 comprises 16 residues. Per the germline V gene, CDR1 is SGHTA and CDR2 is FQGNSA. V lost 2 bases to trimming and J lost 2 bases, with 13 bases between them. CDR3 bases: TGTGCCAGCAGCTTAATGGGAGAAATGGGCAATCAGCCCCAGCATTTT. Translating it yields CASSLMGEMGNQPQHF. The full variable domain, completed using reference TRBV7-2 and TRBJ1-5, is GAGVSQSPSNKVTEKGKDVELRCDPISGHTALYWYRQSLGQGLEFLIYFQGNSAPDKSGLPSDRFSAERTGGSVSTLTIQRTQQEDSAVYLCASSLMGEMGNQPQHFGDGTRLSIL.

This clone was counted only a few times. The chain is built from TRBV4-3 and TRBJ1-1, with a tentative D call TRBD1 (5 bases). CDR1 and CDR2 (germline): LGHNA, YSLEER. The CDR3 loop spans 15 amino acids. Trimming shortened V by 3 bases and J by 1 base, and 12 bases separated the two germline ends. CDR3 nucleotide sequence: TGCGCCAGCAGCCACCTCGACAGACAGAACACTGAAGCTTTCTTT. Translated, it gives CASSHLDRQNTEAFF.

The chain uses TRBV5-1 and TRBJ1-1, with 7 bases matching TRBD1. CDR3 length equals 16 residues. Germline CDR1 reads SGHRS; CDR2 reads YFSETQ. V lost 4 bases and J lost 4; bases outside the gene matches: 13. This CDR3 reads CASSHNSGTEGTEAFF. The CDR3 DNA reads as TGCGCCAGCAGCCACAACTCCGGGACAGAGGGCACTGAAGCTTTCTTT.

This clone has only one observation. The chain uses TRBV7-6 and TRBJ2-7; 12 positions match TRBD2. Germline V gene sequence: CDR1 SGHVS, CDR2 FNYEAQ. The CDR3 is 15 amino acids. Unmatched junction bases numbered 5, after V lost 5 bases and J lost 3 bases. Written as DNA, the CDR3 is TGTGCCAGCAGCCCCGGACTAGCGGGGTTCTACGAGCAGTACTTC. Translating gives CASSPGLAGFYEQYF.

The chain couples TRBV12-5 to TRBJ1-1; the D is unclear. This CDR3 comprises 13 residues. Germline V lookup: CDR1 LGHNT, CDR2 FRNRAP. Trimming stripped 5 bases from V and 5 bases from J, with 12 bases between. The chain's CDR3 is CASGPHHGTEAFF. The CDR3, as DNA: TGTGCTAGTGGTCCTCATCACGGGACTGAAGCTTTCTTT.

This clone was observed once. V usage is TRBV9 and J usage is TRBJ2-1, with D perhaps TRBD2 (5 bases). With 0 bases removed from V and 3 bases from J, the gap between germline ends came to 7 bases. The germline gives CDR1 SGDLS, CDR2 YYNGEE. This CDR3 has 14 amino acids. The CDR3 reads CASSVGGFYNEQFF. The CDR3 DNA reads as TGTGCCAGCAGCGTAGGCGGGTTCTACAATGAGCAGTTCTTC.

V is TRBV6-5 and J is TRBJ1-2, with D uncertain. CDR1 is MNHEY and CDR2 is SVGAGI in the germline V gene. The CDR3 loop spans 13 amino acids. V gave up 5 bases and J gave up 8 bases, with 15 bases separating them. CDR3 nucleotides: TGTGCCAGCAGTATCGGAGAGTTAAGGGGCTACACCTTC. It yields the protein CASSIGELRGYTF.